Each of the 7 T cell receptor beta chains below was sequenced from the same sample in a study of CXCR3 chemokines and chemotherapy response in bladder cancer. A single record per CDR3 protein comes from TCRdb applying MiXCR to the PCR reads. This table has about 9,000 distinct CDR3 sequences, about 21% appearing once. Specimen collection occurred from a patient whose treatment included neoadjuvant chemotherapy. The origin of the receptors is a human donor with bladder cancer that did not respond to neoadjuvant chemotherapy.

Sample share makes this clonotype medium-sized (0.01 to 0.1%). This chain links TRBV10-1 with TRBJ2-1; TRBD1 or TRBD2 may be the D gene (5 bases each). This CDR3 spans 16 amino acids. Germline-derived CDR1 and CDR2 are WNHNN and SYGVQD (reference sequence). Trimming pared 3 bases from V and 0 bases from J, leaving 12 bases between. CDR3 in DNA: TGCGCCAGCAGTGAAGAGCAAGGGACCTCCTACAATGAGCAGTTCTTC. It is translated as CASSEEQGTSYNEQFF.

In its sample, this clonotype was seen a few times. The chain joins TRBV7-3 to TRBJ2-7, with 7 bases lining up with TRBD2. CDR1 is SGHTA and CDR2 is FQGTGA in the germline V gene. The CDR3 runs to 14 residues. V lost 3 bases, J lost 5 bases, and 7 bases stayed unmatched. The CDR3 sequence is CASSLGGSSHEQYF. For the CDR3, the DNA is TGTGCCAGCAGCTTGGGGGGGAGTTCCCACGAGCAGTACTTC.

About this clonotype itself: Since a far larger clone is one base different, this is likely a read error. The chain has TRBV15 and TRBJ2-1; tentatively, D is TRBD2 (8 bases). Per germline, CDR1 LNHNV and CDR2 YYDKDF (reference sequence). The V gene lost 0 bases and the J gene lost 10 bases, with 19 bases spanning the gap. The CDR3 has 16 amino acids. The CDR3 region has the DNA TGTGCCACCAGCAGAGAAGGGACAGCGGGAGCCTACGAGCAGTTCTTC. This gives the protein CATSREGTAGAYEQFF.

The chain joins TRBV20-1 to TRBJ2-2, with D possibly being TRBD1 (6 bases). The CDR3 is 16 amino acids. Germline loops: CDR1 DFQATT, CDR2 SNEGSKA (reference sequence). V dropped 0 bases and J dropped 6 bases, with 17 bases sitting between them. CDR3: CSARDQVTGTAGELFF. The CDR3 nucleotides read TGCAGTGCTAGAGATCAAGTGACAGGAACAGCCGGGGAGCTGTTTTTT.

This clonotype has a count of ten or more. The chain carries TRBV28 and TRBJ2-7; D perhaps matches TRBD1 (6 bases). V dropped 1 base and J dropped 5 bases, with 9 bases sitting between them. CDR1 and CDR2 (germline): MDHEN, SYDVKM. CDR3 length: 13 residues. The CDR3: CASSLFRGDEQYF. As DNA, the CDR3 is TGTGCCAGCAGTTTATTCAGGGGCGACGAGCAGTACTTC.

Many counts were recorded for this clonotype. This chain connects TRBV12-3 or TRBV12-4 to TRBJ1-2, with no clear D. Trimming shortened V by 8 bases and J by 4 bases, and 17 bases separated the two germline ends. The CDR3 is 14 amino acids. The CDR3 region has the DNA TGTGCCAGCGTGGAAGATCTGGGTGGCTATGGCTACACCTTC. This translates into CASVEDLGGYGYTF.

Many counts were recorded for this clonotype. The chain combines TRBV12-3 or TRBV12-4 with TRBJ1-5, with D hard to call. The CDR3 runs to 14 residues. The germline V and J ends were trimmed by 0 bases and 5 bases, with 8 bases remaining between them. CDR3 in DNA: TGTGCCAGCAGTTTAGCAAGTCGGGATCAGCCCCAGCATTTT. Encoded protein: CASSLASRDQPQHF.